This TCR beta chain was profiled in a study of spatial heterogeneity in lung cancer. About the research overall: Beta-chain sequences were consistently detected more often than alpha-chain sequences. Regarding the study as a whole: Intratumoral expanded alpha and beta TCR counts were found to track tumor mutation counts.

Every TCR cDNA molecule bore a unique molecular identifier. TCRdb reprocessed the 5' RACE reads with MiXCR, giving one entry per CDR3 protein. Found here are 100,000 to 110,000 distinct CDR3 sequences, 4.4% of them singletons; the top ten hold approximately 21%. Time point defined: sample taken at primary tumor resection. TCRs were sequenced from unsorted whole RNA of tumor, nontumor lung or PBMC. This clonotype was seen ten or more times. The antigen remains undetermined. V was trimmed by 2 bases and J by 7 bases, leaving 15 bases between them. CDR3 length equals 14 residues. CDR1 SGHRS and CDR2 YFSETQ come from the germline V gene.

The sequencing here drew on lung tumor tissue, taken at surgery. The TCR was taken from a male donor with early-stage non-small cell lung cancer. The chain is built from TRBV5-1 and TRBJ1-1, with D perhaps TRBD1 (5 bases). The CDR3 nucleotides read TGCGCCAGCAGCTTAAATATTTTTGACAGTGAAGCTTTCTTT. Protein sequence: CASSLNIFDSEAFF.